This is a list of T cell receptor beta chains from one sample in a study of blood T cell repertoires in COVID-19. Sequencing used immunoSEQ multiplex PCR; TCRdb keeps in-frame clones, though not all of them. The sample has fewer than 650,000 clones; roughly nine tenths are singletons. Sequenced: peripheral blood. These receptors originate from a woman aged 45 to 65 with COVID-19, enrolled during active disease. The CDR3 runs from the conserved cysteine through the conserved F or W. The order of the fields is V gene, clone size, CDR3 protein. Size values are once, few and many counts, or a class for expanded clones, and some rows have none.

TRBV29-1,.,CSVEGESSTQYF
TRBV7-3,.,CASSPKVGLEAFF
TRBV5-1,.,CASSSGGFVETQYF
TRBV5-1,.,CASSPFPGQGDSPLHF
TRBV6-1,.,CASSEWGGRETQYF
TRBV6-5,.,CASSPGTHSYEQYF
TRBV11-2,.,CASSWDSLGEQFF
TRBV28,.,CASSVTGSYEQYF
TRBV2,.,CASSRVGQGVGEQYF
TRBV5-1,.,CASSLESGSSYFAF
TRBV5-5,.,CASSPLPTGNQPQHF
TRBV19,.,CASAGGVKETQYF
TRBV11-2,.,CASSPGQPNTEAFF
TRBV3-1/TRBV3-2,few,CASSPEGQGYEQYF
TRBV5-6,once,CASSSTSGVARDTQYF
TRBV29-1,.,CSANNPSGGDSTDTQYF
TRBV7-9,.,CASSSAGVSYYEQYF
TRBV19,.,CASSTLVGSSNQPQHF
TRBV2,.,CASSEDSYRGAEAFF
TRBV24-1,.,CATIQGDRTEAFF
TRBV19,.,CASSIGAMNTEAFF
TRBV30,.,CAWSVLGGGNTEAFF
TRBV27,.,CASSPKDRGQDQPQHF
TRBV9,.,CASSFTTTDTQYF
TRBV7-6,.,CASSKWGDSNNEQFF
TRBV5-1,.,CASSLDTFTGELFF
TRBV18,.,CASSPDSHRPQHF